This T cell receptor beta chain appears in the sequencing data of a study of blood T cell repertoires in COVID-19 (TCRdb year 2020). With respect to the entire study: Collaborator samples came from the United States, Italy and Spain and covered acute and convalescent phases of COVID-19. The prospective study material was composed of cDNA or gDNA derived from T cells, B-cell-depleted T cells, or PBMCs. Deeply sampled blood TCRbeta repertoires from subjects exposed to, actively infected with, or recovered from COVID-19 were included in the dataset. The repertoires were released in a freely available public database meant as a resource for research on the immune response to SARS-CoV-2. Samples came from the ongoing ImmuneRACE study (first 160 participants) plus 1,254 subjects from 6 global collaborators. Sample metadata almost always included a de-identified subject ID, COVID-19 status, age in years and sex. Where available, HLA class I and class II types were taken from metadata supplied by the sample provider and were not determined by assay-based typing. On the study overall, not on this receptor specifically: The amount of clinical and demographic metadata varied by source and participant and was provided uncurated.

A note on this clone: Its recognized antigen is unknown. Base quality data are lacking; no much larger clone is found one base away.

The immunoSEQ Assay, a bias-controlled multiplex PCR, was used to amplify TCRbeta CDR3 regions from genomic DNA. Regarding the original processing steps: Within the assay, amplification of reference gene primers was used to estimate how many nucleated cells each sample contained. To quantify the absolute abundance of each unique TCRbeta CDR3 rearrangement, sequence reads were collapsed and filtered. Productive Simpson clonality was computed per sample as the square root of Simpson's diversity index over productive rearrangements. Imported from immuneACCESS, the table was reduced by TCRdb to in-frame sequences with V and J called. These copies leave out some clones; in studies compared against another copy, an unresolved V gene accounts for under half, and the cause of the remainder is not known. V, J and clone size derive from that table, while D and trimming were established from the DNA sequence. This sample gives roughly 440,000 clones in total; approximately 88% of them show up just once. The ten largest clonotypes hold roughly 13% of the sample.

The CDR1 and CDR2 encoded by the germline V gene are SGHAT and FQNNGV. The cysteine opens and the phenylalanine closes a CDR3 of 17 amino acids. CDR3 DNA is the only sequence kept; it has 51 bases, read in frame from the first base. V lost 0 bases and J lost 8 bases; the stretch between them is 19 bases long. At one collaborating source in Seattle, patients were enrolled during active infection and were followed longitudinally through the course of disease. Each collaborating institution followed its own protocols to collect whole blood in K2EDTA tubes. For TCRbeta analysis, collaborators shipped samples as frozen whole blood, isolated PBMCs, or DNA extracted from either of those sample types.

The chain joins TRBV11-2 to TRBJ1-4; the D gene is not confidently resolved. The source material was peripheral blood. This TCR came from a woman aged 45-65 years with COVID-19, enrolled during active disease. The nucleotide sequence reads TGTGCCAGCAGCTTAGACAGGTTAAGGAGGTTCCGGGAAAAACTGTTTTTT. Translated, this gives CASSLDRLRRFREKLFF.